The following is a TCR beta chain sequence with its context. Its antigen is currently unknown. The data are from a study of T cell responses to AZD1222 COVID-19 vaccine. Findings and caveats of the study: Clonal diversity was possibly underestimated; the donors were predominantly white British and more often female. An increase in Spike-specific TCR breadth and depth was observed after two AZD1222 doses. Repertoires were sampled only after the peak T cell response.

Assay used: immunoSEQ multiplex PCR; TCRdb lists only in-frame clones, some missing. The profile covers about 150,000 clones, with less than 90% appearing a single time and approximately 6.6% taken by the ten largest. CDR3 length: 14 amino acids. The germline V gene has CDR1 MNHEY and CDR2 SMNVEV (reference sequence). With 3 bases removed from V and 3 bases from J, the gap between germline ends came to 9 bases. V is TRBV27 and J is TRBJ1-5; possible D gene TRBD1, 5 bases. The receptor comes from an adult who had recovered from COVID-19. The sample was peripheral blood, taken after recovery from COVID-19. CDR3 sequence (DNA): TGTGCCAGCAGTTTCGGGACCCACAATCAGCCCCAGCATTTT. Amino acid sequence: CASSFGTHNQPQHF.